This T cell receptor (beta chain) originates from a study of blood T cell repertoires in COVID-19. For the study at large: Sources were T cells, B-cell-depleted T cells, or PBMCs; the material itself was cDNA or gDNA.

Original processing notes: Amplification of reference gene primers was used by the study to estimate nucleated cell counts. Sequenced by immunoSEQ multiplex PCR; TCRdb stores in-frame clones only, minus some. V and J calls plus clone size are reproduced from that table; the DNA served to infer D and trimming. Among around 300,000 clones, around 92% were seen once, and the ten largest hold less than 9.5%. Germline CDR1 reads SEHNR; CDR2 reads FQNEAQ (reference sequence). The CDR3 is made up of 13 amino acids. V shed 4 bases and J shed 0 bases, with 6 bases lying between them. In assigning cohorts, the study relied on participant-reported clinical history. Recovered status in Cohort 3 required two negative PCRs, clearance, or symptom resolution.

Sample: PBMCs or T cells enriched from blood (not recorded which). The V and J genes are TRBV7-9 and TRBJ1-1; D is undetermined. This TCR was sampled from a woman in her twenties or thirties who had recovered from COVID-19. CDR3 nucleotide sequence: TGTGCCAGCAGCTCTTACATGAACACTGAAGCTTTCTTT. Residues: CASSSYMNTEAFF.